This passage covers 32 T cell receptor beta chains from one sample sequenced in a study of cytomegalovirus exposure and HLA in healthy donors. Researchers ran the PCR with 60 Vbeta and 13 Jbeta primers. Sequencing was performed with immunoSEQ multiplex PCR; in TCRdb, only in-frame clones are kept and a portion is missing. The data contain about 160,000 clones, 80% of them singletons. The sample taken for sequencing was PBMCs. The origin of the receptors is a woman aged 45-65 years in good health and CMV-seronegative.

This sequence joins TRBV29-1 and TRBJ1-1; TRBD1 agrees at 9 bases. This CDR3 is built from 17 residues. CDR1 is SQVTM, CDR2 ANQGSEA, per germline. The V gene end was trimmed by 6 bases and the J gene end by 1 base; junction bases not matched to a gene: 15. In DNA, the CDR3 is TGCAGCGTCCGCCGGGACAGGGTTTCTACGGCGAACACTGAAGCTTTCTTT. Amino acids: CSVRRDRVSTANTEAFF.

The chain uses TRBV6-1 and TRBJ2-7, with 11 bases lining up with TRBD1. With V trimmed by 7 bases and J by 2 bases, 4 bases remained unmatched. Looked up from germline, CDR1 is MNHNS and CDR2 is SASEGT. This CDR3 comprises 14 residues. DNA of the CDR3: TGTGCCAGCACCCCGGACAGGGGGCCCTACGAGCAGTACTTC. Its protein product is CASTPDRGPYEQYF.

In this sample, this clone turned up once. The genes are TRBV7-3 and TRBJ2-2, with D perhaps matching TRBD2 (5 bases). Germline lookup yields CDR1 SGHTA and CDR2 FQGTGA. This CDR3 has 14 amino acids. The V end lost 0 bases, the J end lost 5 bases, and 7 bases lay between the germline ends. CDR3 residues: CASSLTRTTGELFF. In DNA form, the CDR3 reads TGTGCCAGCAGCTTAACGCGGACTACCGGGGAGCTGTTTTTT.

Written as DNA, the CDR3 is TGCGCCAGCAGCTTGACTAGCGGGAGTGAGTCCTACGAGCAGTACTTC. Protein product: CASSLTSGSESYEQYF. This sequence joins TRBV5-1 and TRBJ2-5, with 11 bases lining up with TRBD2. The J call may not be correct, given that the DNA end is closer to TRBJ2-7. Germline-derived CDR1 and CDR2 are SGHRS and YFSETQ. The CDR3 runs 16 residues.

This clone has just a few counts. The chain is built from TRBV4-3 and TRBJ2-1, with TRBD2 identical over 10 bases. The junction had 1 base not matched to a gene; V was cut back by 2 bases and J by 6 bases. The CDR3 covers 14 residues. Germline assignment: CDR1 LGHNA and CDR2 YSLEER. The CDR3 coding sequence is TGCGCCAGCAGCCAACTAGCGGGAGTCAATGAGCAGTTCTTC. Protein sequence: CASSQLAGVNEQFF.

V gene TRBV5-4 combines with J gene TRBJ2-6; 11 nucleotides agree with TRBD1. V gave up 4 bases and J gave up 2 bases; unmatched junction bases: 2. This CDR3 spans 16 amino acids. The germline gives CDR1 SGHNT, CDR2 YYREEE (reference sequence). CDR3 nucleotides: TGTGCCAGCAGCGGGGGACAGGGGGCTGGGGCCAACGTCCTGACTTTC. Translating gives CASSGGQGAGANVLTF.

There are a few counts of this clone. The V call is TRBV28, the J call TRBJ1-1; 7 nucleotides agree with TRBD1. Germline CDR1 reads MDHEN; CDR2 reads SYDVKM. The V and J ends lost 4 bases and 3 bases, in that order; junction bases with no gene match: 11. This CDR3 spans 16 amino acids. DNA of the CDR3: TGTGCCAGCAGTTCCACAGGGGACATACGGGACACTGAAGCTTTCTTT. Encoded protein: CASSSTGDIRDTEAFF. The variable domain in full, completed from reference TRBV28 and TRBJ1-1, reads DVKVTQSSRYLVKRTGEKVFLECVQDMDHENMFWYRQDPGLGLRLIYFSYDVKMKEKGDIPEGYSVSREKKERFSLILESASTNQTSMYLCASSSTGDIRDTEAFFGQGTRLTVV.

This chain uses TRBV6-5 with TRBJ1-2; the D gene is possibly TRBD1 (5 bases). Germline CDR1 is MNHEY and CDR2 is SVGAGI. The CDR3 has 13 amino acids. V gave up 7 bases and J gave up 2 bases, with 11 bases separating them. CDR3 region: CASNTGGNYGYTF. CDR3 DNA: TGTGCCAGCAACACGGGGGGGAACTATGGCTACACCTTC.

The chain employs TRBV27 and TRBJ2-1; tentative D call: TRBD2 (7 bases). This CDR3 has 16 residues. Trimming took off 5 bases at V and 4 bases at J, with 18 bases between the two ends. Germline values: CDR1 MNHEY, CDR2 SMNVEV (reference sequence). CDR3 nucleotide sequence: TGTGCCAGCAGTCTGGAGAGGGGGGGGTTATACAATGAGCAGTTCTTC. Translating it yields CASSLERGGLYNEQFF.

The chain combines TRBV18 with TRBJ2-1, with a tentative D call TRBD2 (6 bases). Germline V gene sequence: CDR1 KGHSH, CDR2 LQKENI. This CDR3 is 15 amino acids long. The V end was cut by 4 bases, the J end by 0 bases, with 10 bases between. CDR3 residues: CASSLLASSYNEQFF. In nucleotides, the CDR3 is TGTGCCAGCTCACTCCTAGCGAGCTCCTACAATGAGCAGTTCTTC.

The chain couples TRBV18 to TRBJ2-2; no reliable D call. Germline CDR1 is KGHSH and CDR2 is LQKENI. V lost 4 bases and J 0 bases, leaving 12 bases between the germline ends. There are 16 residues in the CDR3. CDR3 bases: TGTGCCAGCTCACTTAGAGGAGAAACGAACACCGGGGAGCTGTTTTTT. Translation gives CASSLRGETNTGELFF.

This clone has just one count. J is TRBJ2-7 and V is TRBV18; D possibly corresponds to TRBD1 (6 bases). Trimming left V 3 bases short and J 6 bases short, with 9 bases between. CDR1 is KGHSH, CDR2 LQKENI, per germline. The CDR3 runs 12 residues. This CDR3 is CASSPDRSEQYF. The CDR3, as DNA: TGTGCCAGCTCACCCGACAGGAGCGAGCAGTACTTC.

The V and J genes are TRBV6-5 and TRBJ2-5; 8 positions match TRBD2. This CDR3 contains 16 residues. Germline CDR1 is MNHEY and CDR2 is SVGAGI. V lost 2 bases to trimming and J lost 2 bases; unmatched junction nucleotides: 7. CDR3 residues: CASSYPSTSGQETQYF. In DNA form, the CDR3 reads TGTGCCAGCAGTTACCCGAGCACTAGCGGACAAGAGACCCAGTACTTC.

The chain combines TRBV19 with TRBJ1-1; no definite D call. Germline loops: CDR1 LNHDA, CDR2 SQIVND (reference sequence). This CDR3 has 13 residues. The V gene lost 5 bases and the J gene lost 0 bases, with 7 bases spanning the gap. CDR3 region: CASSLTMNTEAFF. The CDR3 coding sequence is TGTGCCAGTAGTTTGACTATGAACACTGAAGCTTTCTTT.

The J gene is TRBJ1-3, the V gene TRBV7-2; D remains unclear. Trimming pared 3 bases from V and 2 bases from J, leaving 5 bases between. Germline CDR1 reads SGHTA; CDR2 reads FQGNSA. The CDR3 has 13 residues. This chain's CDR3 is CASSLRAGNTIYF. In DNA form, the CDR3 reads TGTGCCAGCAGCTTGAGAGCTGGAAACACCATATATTTT.

The CDR3 DNA reads TGTGCCAGCAGCTTAGTTGAGGGTTTGGCCTACGAGCAGTACTTC. Translation gives CASSLVEGLAYEQYF. The chain uses TRBV7-2 and TRBJ2-7, with a possible D match to TRBD2 (5 bases). This CDR3 spans 15 amino acids. Trimming stripped 1 base from V and 2 bases from J, with 12 bases between. Germline CDR1 and CDR2: SGHTA and FQGNSA.

The CDR3, as DNA: TGCGCCAGCAGCCAGGACTGGCCTAACTATGGCTACACCTTC. It is translated as CASSQDWPNYGYTF. This rearrangement joins TRBV4-3 to TRBJ1-2; D call uncertain. V shed 3 bases and J shed 0 bases, with 8 bases lying between them. This CDR3 comprises 14 residues. Germline V gene sequence: CDR1 LGHNA, CDR2 YSLEER.

The CDR3 bases are TGTGCCAGCAGGCCGCGACAGTACACTTCCTACGAGCAGTACTTC. Protein product: CASRPRQYTSYEQYF. The chain employs TRBV27 and TRBJ2-7, with D perhaps TRBD1 (5 bases). CDR1 is MNHEY and CDR2 is SMNVEV in the germline V gene (reference sequence). The CDR3 totals 15 residues. V was cut by 6 bases and J by 1 base, with 16 bases left in between.

The CDR3 protein is CASSFRGFYGYTF. CDR3 DNA sequence: TGTGCCAGCAGTTTCAGGGGCTTCTATGGCTACACCTTC. V and J are TRBV27 and TRBJ1-2; D perhaps matches TRBD1 (6 bases). Germline V gene sequence: CDR1 MNHEY, CDR2 SMNVEV (reference sequence). CDR3 length equals 13 residues. V shed 3 bases and J shed 4 bases, with 9 bases lying between them.

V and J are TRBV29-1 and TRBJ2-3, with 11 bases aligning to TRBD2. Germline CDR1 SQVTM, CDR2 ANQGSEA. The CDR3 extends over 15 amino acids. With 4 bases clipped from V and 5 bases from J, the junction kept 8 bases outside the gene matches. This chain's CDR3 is CSVARLAGPQDTQYF. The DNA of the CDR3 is TGCAGCGTTGCCCGACTAGCGGGGCCACAAGATACGCAGTATTTT.

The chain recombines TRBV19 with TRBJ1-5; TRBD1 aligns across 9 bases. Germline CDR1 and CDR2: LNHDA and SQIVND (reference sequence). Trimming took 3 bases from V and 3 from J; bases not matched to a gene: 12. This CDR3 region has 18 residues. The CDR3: CASSILYAGTGFNQPQHF. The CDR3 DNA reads TGTGCCAGTAGTATCCTCTACGCCGGGACAGGGTTCAATCAGCCCCAGCATTTT.

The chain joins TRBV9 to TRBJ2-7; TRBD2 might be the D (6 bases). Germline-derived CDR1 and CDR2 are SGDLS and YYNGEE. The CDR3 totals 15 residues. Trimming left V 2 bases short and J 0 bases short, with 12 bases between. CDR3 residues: CASSVGTDSSYEQYF. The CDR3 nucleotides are TGTGCCAGCAGCGTTGGGACTGATTCCTCCTACGAGCAGTACTTC.

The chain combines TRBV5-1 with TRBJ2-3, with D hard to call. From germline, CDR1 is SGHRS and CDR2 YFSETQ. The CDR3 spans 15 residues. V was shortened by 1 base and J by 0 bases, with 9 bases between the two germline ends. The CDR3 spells CASSLKRTSTDTQYF. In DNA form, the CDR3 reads TGCGCCAGCAGCTTGAAGCGCACTAGCACAGATACGCAGTATTTT.

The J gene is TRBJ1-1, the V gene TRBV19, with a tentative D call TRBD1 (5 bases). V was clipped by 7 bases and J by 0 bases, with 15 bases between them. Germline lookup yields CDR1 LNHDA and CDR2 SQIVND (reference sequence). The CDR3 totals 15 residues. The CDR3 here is CASTQGGGMNTEAFF. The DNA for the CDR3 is TGTGCCAGTACGCAGGGCGGGGGAATGAACACTGAAGCTTTCTTT.

This CDR3 reads CASSVAGAIVHEQYF. The CDR3, as DNA: TGTGCCAGCAGCGTAGCAGGGGCAATCGTCCACGAGCAGTACTTC. V is TRBV9 and J is TRBJ2-7, with a tentative D call TRBD1 (6 bases). The germline CDR1 and CDR2 sequences are SGDLS and YYNGEE. The CDR3 runs to 15 residues. Trimming removed 0 bases from V and 5 bases from J, with 15 bases in between.

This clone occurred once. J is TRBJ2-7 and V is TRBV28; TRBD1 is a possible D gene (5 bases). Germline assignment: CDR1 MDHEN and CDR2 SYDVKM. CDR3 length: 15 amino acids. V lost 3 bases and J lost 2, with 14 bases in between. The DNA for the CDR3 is TGTGCCAGCAGTTTTGCCCAGGGCCTCACCTACGAGCAGTACTTC. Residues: CASSFAQGLTYEQYF. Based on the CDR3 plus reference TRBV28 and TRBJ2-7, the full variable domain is DVKVTQSSRYLVKRTGEKVFLECVQDMDHENMFWYRQDPGLGLRLIYFSYDVKMKEKGDIPEGYSVSREKKERFSLILESASTNQTSMYLCASSFAQGLTYEQYFGPGTRLTVT.

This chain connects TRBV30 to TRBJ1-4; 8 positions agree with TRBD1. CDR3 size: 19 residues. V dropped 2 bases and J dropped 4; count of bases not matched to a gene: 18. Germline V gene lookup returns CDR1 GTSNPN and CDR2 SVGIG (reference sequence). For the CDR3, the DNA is TGTGCCTGGAGTACGACATACCGGGACAGGTCCGTAGGTAATGAAAAACTGTTTTTT. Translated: CAWSTTYRDRSVGNEKLFF.

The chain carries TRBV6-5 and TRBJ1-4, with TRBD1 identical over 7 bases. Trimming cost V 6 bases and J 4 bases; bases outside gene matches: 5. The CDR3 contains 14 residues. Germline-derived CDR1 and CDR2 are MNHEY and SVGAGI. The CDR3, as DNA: TGTGCCAGCAGCCACAGGGGCGATAATGAAAAACTGTTTTTT. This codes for CASSHRGDNEKLFF.

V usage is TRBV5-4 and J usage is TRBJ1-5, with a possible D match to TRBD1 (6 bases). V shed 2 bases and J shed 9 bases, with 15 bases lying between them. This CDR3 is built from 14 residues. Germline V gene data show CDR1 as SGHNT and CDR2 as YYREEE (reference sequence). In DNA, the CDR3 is TGTGCCAGCAGCTTCCAGGGGTCCGGGTCGCCCCAGCATTTT. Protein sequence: CASSFQGSGSPQHF. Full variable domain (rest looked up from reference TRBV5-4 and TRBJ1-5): ETGVTQSPTHLIKTRGQQVTLRCSSQSGHNTVSWYQQALGQGPQFIFQYYREEENGRGNFPPRFSGLQFPNYSSELNVNALELDDSALYLCASSFQGSGSPQHFGDGTRLSIL.

This CDR3 reads CSAGGGRGEAFF. CDR3 DNA sequence: TGCAGTGCCGGGGGGGGCCGAGGTGAAGCTTTCTTT. This rearrangement joins TRBV29-1 to TRBJ1-1, with D possibly being TRBD1 (6 bases). The germline V gene encodes CDR1 SQVTM and CDR2 ANQGSEA. This CDR3 is 12 amino acids long.

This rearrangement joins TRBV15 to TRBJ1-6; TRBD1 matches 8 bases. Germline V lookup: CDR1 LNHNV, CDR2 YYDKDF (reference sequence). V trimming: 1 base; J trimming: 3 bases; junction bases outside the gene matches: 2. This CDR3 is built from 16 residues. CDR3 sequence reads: CATSRGTGFYNSPLHF. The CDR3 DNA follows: TGTGCCACCAGCAGAGGGACAGGGTTCTATAATTCACCCCTCCACTTT. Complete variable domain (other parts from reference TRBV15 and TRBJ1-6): DAMVIQNPRYQVTQFGKPVTLSCSQTLNHNVMYWYQQKSSQAPKLLFHYYDKDFNNEADTPDNFQSRRPNTSFCFLDIRSPGLGDTAMYLCATSRGTGFYNSPLHFGNGTRLTVT.

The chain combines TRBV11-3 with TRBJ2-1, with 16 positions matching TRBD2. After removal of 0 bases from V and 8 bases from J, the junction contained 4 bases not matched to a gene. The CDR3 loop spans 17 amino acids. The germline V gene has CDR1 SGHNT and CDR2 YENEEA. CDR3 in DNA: TGTGCCAGCAGCTTAGATGGGACTAGCGGGGGGGCAGATGAGCAGTTCTTC. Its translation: CASSLDGTSGGADEQFF.